The clone carrying this TCR beta chain appeared a single time. Its antigen is unidentified. TCRdb reprocessed the reads with MiXCR, giving one entry per CDR3 protein. The table includes hundreds of thousands of distinct CDR3 sequences, about a third detected once. The germline V gene has CDR1 LNHDA and CDR2 SQIVND (reference sequence). Trimming took off 2 bases at V and 6 bases at J, with 17 bases between the two ends. The CDR3 contains 16 residues. The data derive from a study of T cell repertoires in cytomegalovirus infection. Study outcomes and limitations: Within the response measured ex vivo, HLA-C-restricted CMV-specific TCR beta clonotypes were dominant.

The sequence was obtained from a human donor in good health (CMV status not recorded). Some clones in this sample may be carry-over from other donors' samples. The sample here was cultured CD8+ T cells from PBMCs, taken from culture after CMV antigen stimulation. V and J are TRBV19 and TRBJ2-1; D might be TRBD2 (6 bases). The CDR3 loop is CASSISIGFGGNEQFF. The CDR3, as DNA: TGTGCCAGTAGTATATCCATAGGCTTCGGGGGCAATGAGCAGTTCTTC.